The source of this TCR beta chain is a study of CD8+ T cells in alopecia areata. Study in general: Treatment ran 6 to 18 months, with 6 months of follow-up afterward.

Reverse transcription of extracted RNA yielded cDNA, which provided the sequencing template. Data came from immunoSEQ multiplex PCR; TCRdb stores just in-frame clones and leaves some out. The sample carries roughly 150,000 clones, 45% to 60% recorded once. V lost 3 bases and J lost 4; bases outside the gene matches: 11. This CDR3 has 16 amino acids. Germline CDR1 SNHLY, CDR2 FYNNEI. Collected material from alopecia areata patients comprised lesional scalp punch biopsies and peripheral blood. The receptor was derived from a human donor with alopecia areata. Sequenced material: CD8+ T cells sorted from blood, taken at week 0. The chain combines TRBV2 with TRBJ2-7; 8 nucleotides agree with TRBD1. The CDR3 is CASSDFRTGWPYEQYF. The CDR3 DNA is TGTGCCAGCAGTGACTTCCGGACAGGGTGGCCGTACGAGCAGTACTTC.